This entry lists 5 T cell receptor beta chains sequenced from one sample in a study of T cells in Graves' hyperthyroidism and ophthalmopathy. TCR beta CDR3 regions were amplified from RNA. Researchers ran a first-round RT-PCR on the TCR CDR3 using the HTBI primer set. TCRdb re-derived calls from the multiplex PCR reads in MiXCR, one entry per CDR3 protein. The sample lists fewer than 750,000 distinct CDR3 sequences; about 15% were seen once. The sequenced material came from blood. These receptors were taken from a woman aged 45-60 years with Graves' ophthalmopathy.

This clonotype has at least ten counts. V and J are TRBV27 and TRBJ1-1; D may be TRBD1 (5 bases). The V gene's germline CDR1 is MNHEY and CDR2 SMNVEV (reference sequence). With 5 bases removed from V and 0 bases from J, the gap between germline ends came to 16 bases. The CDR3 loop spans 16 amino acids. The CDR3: CASSVSWGELNTEAFF. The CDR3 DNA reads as TGTGCCAGCAGTGTCTCCTGGGGGGAACTGAACACTGAAGCTTTCTTT.

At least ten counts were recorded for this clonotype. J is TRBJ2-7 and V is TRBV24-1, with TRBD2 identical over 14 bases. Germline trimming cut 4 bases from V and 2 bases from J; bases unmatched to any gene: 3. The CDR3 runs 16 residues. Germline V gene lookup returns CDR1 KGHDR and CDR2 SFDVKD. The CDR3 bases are TGTGCCACCAGTGAGTCGGGACTAGCGGGGGCCTACGAGCAGTACTTC. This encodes CATSESGLAGAYEQYF.

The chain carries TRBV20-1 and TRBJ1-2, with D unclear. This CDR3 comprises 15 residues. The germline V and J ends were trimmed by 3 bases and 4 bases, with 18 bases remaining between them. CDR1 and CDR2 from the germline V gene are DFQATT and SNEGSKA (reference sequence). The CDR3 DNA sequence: TGCAGTGCTAGGCAACCCCTTACAAGCGGCTATGGCTACACCTTC. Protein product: CSARQPLTSGYGYTF.

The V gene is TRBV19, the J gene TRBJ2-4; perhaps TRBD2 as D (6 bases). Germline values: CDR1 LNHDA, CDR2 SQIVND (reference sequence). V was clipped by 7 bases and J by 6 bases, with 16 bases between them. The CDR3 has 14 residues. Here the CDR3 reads CASTPRGSGNIQYF. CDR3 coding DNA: TGTGCCAGTACCCCCCGGGGGTCTGGAAACATTCAGTACTTC.

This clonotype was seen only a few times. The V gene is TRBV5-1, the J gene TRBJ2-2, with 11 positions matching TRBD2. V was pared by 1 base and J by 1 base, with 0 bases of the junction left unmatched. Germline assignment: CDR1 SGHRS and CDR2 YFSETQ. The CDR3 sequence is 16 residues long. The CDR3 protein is CASSLTSGGNTGELFF. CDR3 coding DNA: TGCGCCAGCAGCTTGACTAGCGGGGGGAACACCGGGGAGCTGTTTTTT.